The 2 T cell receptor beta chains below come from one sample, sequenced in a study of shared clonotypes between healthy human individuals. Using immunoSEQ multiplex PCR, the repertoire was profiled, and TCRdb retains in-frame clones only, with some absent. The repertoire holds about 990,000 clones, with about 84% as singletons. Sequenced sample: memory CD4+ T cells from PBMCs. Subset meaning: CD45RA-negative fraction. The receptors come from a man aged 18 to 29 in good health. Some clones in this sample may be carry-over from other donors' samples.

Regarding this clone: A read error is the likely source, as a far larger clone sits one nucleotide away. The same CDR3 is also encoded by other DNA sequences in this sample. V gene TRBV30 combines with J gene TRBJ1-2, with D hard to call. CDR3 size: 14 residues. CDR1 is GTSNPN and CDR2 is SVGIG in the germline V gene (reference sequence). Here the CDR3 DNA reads TGTGCCTGGACCAGAGGGAGCGGGAACTACGGCTACACCTTC. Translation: CAWTRGSGNYGYTF.

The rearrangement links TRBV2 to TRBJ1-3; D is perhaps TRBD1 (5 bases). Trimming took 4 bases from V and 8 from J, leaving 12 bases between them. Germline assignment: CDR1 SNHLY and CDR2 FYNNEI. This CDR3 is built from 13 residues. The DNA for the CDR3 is TGTGCCAGCAGTGGCTCCGGGGCTTACACCATATATTTT. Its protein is CASSGSGAYTIYF.